The 6 T cell receptor beta chains in this list originate from one sample, sequenced in a study of cytomegalovirus exposure and HLA in healthy donors. Using immunoSEQ multiplex PCR, the repertoire was profiled, and TCRdb retains in-frame clones only, with some absent. The sample holds approximately 56,000 clones, more than 80% seen once. Specimen: PBMCs. The receptors derive from a man aged 18 to 30 in good health and CMV-seronegative.

The CDR3 here is CASSASGSTGELFF. CDR3 bases: TGTGCCAGCAGTGCTAGCGGGAGCACCGGGGAGCTGTTTTTT. The gene calls are TRBV6-4 and TRBJ2-2; 10 positions agree with TRBD2. V was pared by 4 bases and J by 4 bases, with 0 bases of the junction left unmatched. Germline values: CDR1 MRHNA, CDR2 SNTAGT. The CDR3 is 14 amino acids.

The chain combines TRBV7-8 with TRBJ2-7, with TRBD2 as a possible D gene (6 bases). Germline V lookup: CDR1 SGHVS, CDR2 FQNEAQ. The CDR3 is made up of 15 amino acids. V lost 0 bases and J 6 bases, leaving 15 bases between the germline ends. The CDR3 nucleotides are TGTGCCAGCAGCTTAGCGCTTCGGGGGATCGGCGAGCAGTACTTC. The encoded protein is CASSLALRGIGEQYF. Full variable domain (missing parts from reference TRBV7-8 and TRBJ2-7): GAGVSQSPRYKVAKRGQDVALRCDPISGHVSLFWYQQALGQGPEFLTYFQNEAQLDKSGLPSDRFFAERPEGSVSTLKIQRTQQEDSAVYLCASSLALRGIGEQYFGPGTRLTVT.

A few counts support this clone. CDR3 protein: CASSLGKGGDTEAFF. The CDR3 DNA reads as TGTGCCAGCAGCTTAGGAAAGGGAGGGGACACTGAAGCTTTCTTT. The V call is TRBV7-9, the J call TRBJ1-1, with D perhaps matching TRBD1 (5 bases). Germline V gives CDR1 SEHNR, CDR2 FQNEAQ (reference sequence). This CDR3 has 15 residues. With 1 base removed from V and 3 bases from J, the gap between germline ends came to 12 bases.

The chain carries TRBV11-1 and TRBJ2-1; no firm D call. Per the germline V gene, CDR1 is SGHAT and CDR2 is FQDESV (reference sequence). Between the trimmed V and J ends, which lost 6 bases and 5 bases, there was a span of 20 bases. The CDR3 length is 16 residues. The CDR3 loop reads CASRPTYGSRNNEQFF. DNA for the CDR3: TGTGCCAGCAGACCGACTTACGGCTCCCGGAACAATGAGCAGTTCTTC. Using reference TRBV11-1 and TRBJ2-1 for the parts outside the CDR3, the full variable domain is EAEVAQSPRYKITEKSQAVAFWCDPISGHATLYWYRQILGQGPELLVQFQDESVVDDSQLPKDRFSAERLKGVDSTLKIQPAELGDSAMYLCASRPTYGSRNNEQFFGPGTRLTVL.

J is TRBJ1-1 and V is TRBV19; tentatively, D is TRBD1 (5 bases). CDR1 and CDR2 from the germline V gene are LNHDA and SQIVND (reference sequence). V lost 4 bases, J lost 0 bases, and 12 bases lay in between. The CDR3 extends over 15 amino acids. The CDR3 here is CASSTPGTLNTEAFF. The DNA of the CDR3 is TGTGCCAGTAGTACCCCTGGGACTCTGAACACTGAAGCTTTCTTT.

The chain uses TRBV7-8 and TRBJ2-7, with D possibly matching TRBD1 (6 bases). V was shortened by 5 bases and J by 7 bases, with 18 bases between the two germline ends. From germline, CDR1 is SGHVS and CDR2 FQNEAQ. This CDR3 has 14 residues. The CDR3 nucleotides are TGTGCCAGCAGCCCTGGGACAATGTCGCGGGAGCAGTACTTC. Its protein is CASSPGTMSREQYF.